This T cell receptor beta chain was obtained from a study of cytomegalovirus exposure and HLA in healthy donors. The PCR had 60 Vbeta and 13 Jbeta primers. Clones were sequenced by immunoSEQ multiplex PCR, and TCRdb holds only the in-frame ones, with some missing. The profile shows under 140,000 clones, over 60% of them singletons. Remarks on this clone: Its matching antigen is unknown.

Study-wide points: In all likelihood, a cluster of highly shared sequence variants was a sequencing artifact. The classifier was said to identify cytomegalovirus status with high specificity and sensitivity. Available immune exposure information was restricted to CMV serostatus only.

The germline V gene has CDR1 SGHKS and CDR2 YYEKEE (reference sequence). Trimming shortened V by 0 bases and J by 6 bases, and 12 bases separated the two germline ends. The CDR3 covers 15 residues. The rearrangement joins TRBV5-5 to TRBJ1-4; no reliable D call. Material for sequencing was PBMCs. The TCR originated in a woman aged 60-70 years in good health and CMV-seropositive. The CDR3 reads CASSLVGSPDEKLFF. For the CDR3, the DNA is TGTGCCAGCAGCTTGGTTGGGAGCCCGGATGAAAAACTGTTTTTT.